This TCR beta chain was retrieved from a study of T cell responses to AZD1222 COVID-19 vaccine. Whole-study findings and limits: Researchers took repertoire samples only after the peak T cell response had come.

To note about this clone: The antigen remains undetermined.

V lost 1 base, J lost 3 bases, and 15 bases lay in between. This CDR3 contains 16 residues. Germline V gene sequence: CDR1 SGHAT, CDR2 FQNNGV. The protocol was immunoSEQ multiplex PCR, while the TCRdb copy is restricted to in-frame clones and leaves out a portion. The sample records 150,000 to 200,000 clones, approximately 94% being singletons. This TCR was recovered from an adult in good health. The genes are TRBV11-2 and TRBJ1-1, with D perhaps matching TRBD1 (5 bases). The sample was peripheral blood, taken on day 0 of AZD1222 vaccination. This CDR3 is CASSLAGRGWDTEAFF. CDR3 coding DNA: TGTGCCAGCAGCTTAGCCGGGAGGGGTTGGGACACTGAAGCTTTCTTT.